This TCR beta chain was obtained from a study of shared clonotypes between healthy human individuals (dated by TCRdb to the early 2020s). About the full investigation: The cohort comprised two women and a few men aged 18 to 49 years. For each donor, three plates each were used for CD4 naive and CD4 memory, two plates were used for CD8 naive, and one plate was used for CD8 memory. Blood TCR repertoires of five healthy adults were deeply sequenced to estimate repertoire size and the extent of clonotype sharing between individuals. Different laboratories and diverse techniques were used to prepare libraries and sequence TCR repertoires, to increase sequencing depth and limit assay-specific biases. Leukapheresis yielded between about 0.85 and 10 billion PBMCs per donor. Paper-wide results and their limitations: Sharing across several donors was observed for approximately 4.6% of naive CD4, over 3% of naive CD8, roughly 2.4% of memory CD4, and about 0.4% of memory CD8 clonotypes. The genetic and exposure-history diversity represented was limited by the small number of donors. Pairwise subsampling led to the expectation that sequencing depth would affect the degree of clonotype sharing among donors. Incomplete sequencing was indicated by rarefaction of sorted-subset datasets, despite the large sequencing depth. Sampling was limited to blood, and TCR repertoires in tissue likely differ from TCR repertoires in blood. Naive subsets generally had larger estimated clonotype richness than memory subsets did. Higher generation probabilities were observed for clonotypes shared by all four sorted-subset donors than for non-shared clonotypes.

Points on this clone: This clone's antigen is unknown. Within one base of it there is no much larger clone, and no base qualities were kept.

Donors were healthy HIV-negative adults with no recently reported acute infections or vaccinations. Every donor was a Caucasian adult living in Nashville, Tennessee, USA. Magnetic negative selection was used to enrich CD4+ T cells, after which naive cells were positively selected on CD45RA and the negative fraction became the memory subset. Blood was collected by leukapheresis, and PBMCs were isolated by Ficoll-Histopaque density gradient centrifugation and then cryopreserved in liquid nitrogen vapor phase. Analytical flow cytometry was used to check the purity and quantity of every magnetically sorted T cell population. Each sorted fraction had its genomic DNA isolated and then quantified by UV absorbance on a Nanodrop 2000c. As encoded in the germline V gene, CDR1 is SGHRS while CDR2 is YFSETQ. The CDR3 sequence holds 15 residues, the cysteine and phenylalanine included. Of all the DNA, just the CDR3 is kept, 45 bases in frame from base 1. V gives up 4 bases and J gives up 1 base, and the segment between their germline ends measures 12 bases.

TCR CDR3 regions were amplified from genomic DNA by multiplex PCR using the deep immunoSEQ assay. Extracted genomic DNA from each cell subset was distributed evenly across all wells of several immunoSEQ 96-well plates, and each plate was treated as a replicate. For sorted subsets, each replicate PCR was loaded with about 0.2 ug genomic DNA, equivalent to 32,000 or so T cell genomes. Purified libraries were quantified with a Qubit 3.0 fluorometer, sized on a Bioanalyzer 2100, and re-quantified with the KAPA Library Quantification kit. Every immunoSEQ 96-well plate was sequenced on a dedicated single-read 150-cycle Illumina NextSeq 550 flow cell. The paper's processing steps were these. Because the immunoSEQ output included only junctional sequences and no quality scores, the filtering could not be the same as the filtering used for full-length reads. To assign V/J genes and CDR3, sequences were annotated against IMGT germline references using PyIR, a Python wrapper for IgBLAST v1.9. Reads were removed for weak V/J assignments (E-value above 1e-6), missing CDR3, stop codons, out-of-frame junctions, or ambiguous translated residues. A V3J clonotype was defined by an identical inferred V gene, J gene, and CDR3 amino acid sequence. The percentage overlap between two repertoires was calculated by dividing the number of shared unique clonotypes by the size of the smaller repertoire. Richness of each repertoire was evaluated using RTK rarefaction, the Chao1 estimator, and Recon v2.1 estimates of unobserved clonotypes. For all TCRbeta clonotypes obtained by the gDNA method from a few donors, generation probabilities were computed with OLGA. In TCRdb, the immuneACCESS table is reduced to in-frame sequences with V and J assigned. These tables do not hold every clone; where another copy was compared, an unresolved V gene accounts for under half, and the others remain unexplained. V and J calls and clone size are copied from that table; D and trimming were computed from the DNA. The sample data list roughly 2.5 million clones, and roughly nine tenths of these were observed just once. Jointly, the top ten make up roughly 0.14% of the sample.

This sequence originates from a man between 18 and 29 years old in good health. The material sequenced was naive CD4+ T cells sorted from blood. The label giving this sample's cell subset or site can be read as: CD45RA+ positively selected. The rearranged segments are TRBV5-1 and TRBJ1-3; the D gene is perhaps TRBD1, from 6 matching bases. The DNA sequence is TGCGCCAGCAGCGACCTACAGGGATCTGGAAACACCATATATTTT. It translates as CASSDLQGSGNTIYF.